The clone carrying this T cell receptor (beta chain) has more than one count but fewer than ten. The data are from a study of T cell clones after liver transplantation. The data were produced by immunoSEQ multiplex PCR, yet TCRdb's version contains in-frame clones alone and is incomplete. The repertoire holds 40,000 to 65,000 clones, with around 84% as singletons. Germline V gene lookup returns CDR1 MDHEN and CDR2 SYDVKM. The V and J ends lost 6 bases and 2 bases respectively, with 20 bases between them. The CDR3 totals 16 residues. The TCR was taken from a human donor who received a liver transplant. Sequences were derived from CD4+ T cells from blood, sampled before liver transplant. This chain links TRBV28 with TRBJ2-7, with D maybe TRBD1 (7 bases). The DNA of the CDR3 is TGTGCCAGCAGCAACCCTTGGCAGGGGGGTCCCTACGAGCAGTACTTC. It is translated as CASSNPWQGGPYEQYF.